Listed here are 7 T cell receptor beta chains from one sample, sequenced in a study of CD8+CD57+ T cells in acquired aplastic anemia. Profiling of TCR beta VDJ combinations and CDR3 sequences used genomic DNA as template. In TCRdb, the reads were re-called with MiXCR into one record per CDR3 protein. The table records around 140,000 distinct CDR3 sequences, 41% of them present only once. Sequencing used sorted CD4+, CD8+, or CD8+CD57+ T cells (not recorded which) from PBMCs. Source of these receptors: a human donor in good health, serving as a control.

The chain uses TRBV4-1 and TRBJ2-3; D is unresolved. V was pared by 5 bases and J by 6 bases, with 21 bases between. The CDR3 loop spans 16 amino acids. CDR1 is MGHRA and CDR2 is YSYEKL in the germline V gene. In DNA form, the CDR3 reads TGCGCCAGCAGCACCTTCGCGACGCTTCGTGAGGATACGCAGTATTTT. Translation: CASSTFATLREDTQYF.

This rearrangement joins TRBV2 to TRBJ1-2; no definite D call. The V end lost 6 bases, the J end lost 4 bases, and 9 bases lay between the germline ends. The CDR3 is 12 residues long. Germline CDR1 and CDR2: SNHLY and FYNNEI. CDR3 DNA: TGTGCCAGCAGGCCGGGATTCTATGGCTACACCTTC. Translation: CASRPGFYGYTF.

The J gene is TRBJ1-1, the V gene TRBV19; D might be TRBD1 (6 bases). The CDR3 spans 15 residues. CDR1 is LNHDA and CDR2 is SQIVND in the germline V gene (reference sequence). V lost 4 bases and J lost 2, with 14 bases in between. Here the CDR3 DNA reads TGTGCCAGTAGTAAGGCTGACAGGAGAAACACTGAAGCTTTCTTT. It specifies CASSKADRRNTEAFF.

This clonotype was seen repeatedly, ten times or more. The chain joins TRBV9 to TRBJ2-3, with TRBD2 identical over 8 bases. This CDR3 contains 19 residues. The germline gives CDR1 SGDLS, CDR2 YYNGEE. Trimming cost V 3 bases and J 3 bases; bases outside gene matches: 18. The CDR3 loop is CASSGTLAGSPLSTDTQYF. CDR3 sequence (DNA): TGTGCCAGCAGCGGAACGCTAGCGGGCAGCCCTTTGTCTACAGATACGCAGTATTTT.

The J gene is TRBJ2-7, the V gene TRBV24-1, with D maybe TRBD1 (6 bases). Trimming took off 3 bases at V and 4 bases at J, with 12 bases between the two ends. In germline, CDR1 is KGHDR, CDR2 SFDVKD. The CDR3 contains 14 residues. CDR3 nucleotide sequence: TGTGCCACCAGTGATAGCAGGGGCGGATACGAGCAGTACTTC. It translates to CATSDSRGGYEQYF.

This clonotype was counted between two and nine times. This may be a read error: a much more frequent sequence differs by one nucleotide. V usage is TRBV3-1 and J usage is TRBJ1-5; D call uncertain. Germline loops: CDR1 LGHDT, CDR2 YNNKEL (reference sequence). The CDR3 is 14 residues long. CDR3 loop: CPSSAKAAGQPQHF. In DNA form, the CDR3 reads TGTCCCAGCAGCGCTAAGGCCGCTGGTCAGCCCCAGCATTTT.

The chain links TRBV24-1 to TRBJ1-2, with D perhaps TRBD1 (5 bases). The CDR3 consists of 16 residues. Between the trimmed V and J ends, which lost 0 bases and 8 bases, there was a span of 18 bases. Germline lookup yields CDR1 KGHDR and CDR2 SFDVKD. The chain's CDR3 is CATSDLSDKASSGYTF. The CDR3 bases are TGTGCCACCAGTGATTTGTCGGACAAGGCCAGTTCGGGCTACACCTTC.